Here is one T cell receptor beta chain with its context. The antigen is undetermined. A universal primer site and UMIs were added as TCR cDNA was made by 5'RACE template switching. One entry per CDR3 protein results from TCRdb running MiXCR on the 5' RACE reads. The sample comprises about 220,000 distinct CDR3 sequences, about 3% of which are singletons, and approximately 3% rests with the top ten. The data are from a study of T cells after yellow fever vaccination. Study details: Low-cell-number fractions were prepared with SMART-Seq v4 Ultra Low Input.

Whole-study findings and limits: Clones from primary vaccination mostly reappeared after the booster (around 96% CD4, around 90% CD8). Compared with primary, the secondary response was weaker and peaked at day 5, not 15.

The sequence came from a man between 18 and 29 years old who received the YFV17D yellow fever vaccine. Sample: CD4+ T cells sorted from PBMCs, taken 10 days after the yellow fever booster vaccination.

The CDR3 sequence is CASSRDLQTGANVLTF. CDR3 DNA sequence: TGTGCCAGCAGCAGGGACCTCCAAACTGGGGCCAACGTCCTGACTTTC. The chain is built from TRBV5-4 and TRBJ2-6; D tentatively fits TRBD1 or TRBD2 (5 bases each). The germline gives CDR1 SGHNT, CDR2 YYREEE (reference sequence). The ends were cut back, 4 bases at V and 2 bases at J, with 13 bases in the middle. CDR3 size: 16 residues.